Listed here are 15 T cell receptor beta chains from one sample, sequenced in a study of blood T cell repertoires in COVID-19. Produced via immunoSEQ multiplex PCR; TCRdb's table is partial and in-frame only. The sample has around 200,000 clones; around nine tenths are singletons. Sequenced input: peripheral blood. These receptor sequences come from a man aged 35 to 55 with acute or convalescent COVID-19.

The rearrangement joins TRBV6-5 to TRBJ1-2, with D tentatively TRBD1 (5 bases). Germline values: CDR1 MNHEY, CDR2 SVGAGI. The CDR3 runs 14 residues. Trimming took 8 bases from V and 4 from J, leaving 17 bases between them. The CDR3 DNA follows: TGTGCCAGCGCTTTGCGGGGGTTCGTCTATGGCTACACCTTC. The encoded protein is CASALRGFVYGYTF.

V gene TRBV5-1 combines with J gene TRBJ2-7; TRBD1 matches 7 bases. Germline CDR1 SGHRS, CDR2 YFSETQ. This CDR3 spans 14 amino acids. V shed 0 bases, J shed 4 bases, and the junction held 4 bases outside the gene matches. For the CDR3, the DNA is TGCGCCAGCAGCTTGGACGGGACAGAGTACGAGCAGTACTTC. It is translated as CASSLDGTEYEQYF.

The chain combines TRBV6-5 with TRBJ2-5, with a weak D call TRBD2 (6 bases). The CDR3 runs to 15 residues. The germline V and J ends were trimmed by 5 bases and 5 bases, with 18 bases remaining between them. Germline CDR1 and CDR2: MNHEY and SVGAGI. The CDR3: CASSRRPGAGETQYF. CDR3 coding DNA: TGTGCCAGCAGTCGCCGGCCGGGCGCGGGGGAGACCCAGTACTTC.

The chain links TRBV5-1 to TRBJ2-7, with a weak D call TRBD2 (7 bases). V was clipped by 5 bases and J by 0 bases, with 12 bases between them. Germline-derived CDR1 and CDR2 are SGHRS and YFSETQ. This CDR3 region has 14 residues. The CDR3 here is CASRLGGASYEQYF. CDR3 bases: TGCGCCAGCAGACTAGGGGGGGCCTCCTACGAGCAGTACTTC. The full variable domain, its missing parts supplied by reference TRBV5-1 and TRBJ2-7, is KAGVTQTPRYLIKTRGQQVTLSCSPISGHRSVSWYQQTPGQGLQFLFEYFSETQRNKGNFPGRFSGRQFSNSRSEMNVSTLELGDSALYLCASRLGGASYEQYFGPGTRLTVT.

This sequence joins TRBV9 and TRBJ2-3, with D unclear. The CDR3 totals 12 residues. The V end was cut by 3 bases, the J end by 0 bases, with 2 bases between. The germline V gene has CDR1 SGDLS and CDR2 YYNGEE. The DNA of the CDR3 is TGTGCCAGCAGCGCAAGCACAGATACGCAGTATTTT. Its translation: CASSASTDTQYF.

The J gene is TRBJ1-2, the V gene TRBV30; D ambiguous. Trimming pared 5 bases from V and 9 bases from J, leaving 10 bases between. The CDR3 sequence is 10 residues long. Looked up from germline, CDR1 is GTSNPN and CDR2 is SVGIG (reference sequence). The CDR3 DNA sequence: TGTGCCTGGTTACAGAGAAGCTACACCTTC. Its protein is CAWLQRSYTF. The whole variable domain, remainder taken from reference TRBV30 and TRBJ1-2, is SQTIHQWPATLVQPVGSPLSLECTVEGTSNPNLYWYRQAAGRGLQLLFYSVGIGQISSEVPQNLSASRPQDRQFILSSKKLLLSDSGFYLCAWLQRSYTFGSGTRLTVV.

This clone was detected once. The chain has TRBV7-8 and TRBJ1-5, with a weak D call TRBD1 (5 bases). V was clipped by 3 bases and J by 1 base, with 13 bases between them. Germline V gene data show CDR1 as SGHVS and CDR2 as FQNEAQ. This CDR3 is 16 amino acids long. CDR3 region: CASSLGLRNSNQPQHF. The DNA of the CDR3 is TGTGCCAGCAGCTTGGGACTCCGAAACAGCAATCAGCCCCAGCATTTT.

Here the CDR3 DNA reads TGTGCCACGGACTCTTACACCGGGGAGCTGTTTTTT. It translates to CATDSYTGELFF. This chain uses TRBV24-1 with TRBJ2-2; D perhaps matches TRBD2 (5 bases). The CDR3 totals 12 residues. Looked up from germline, CDR1 is KGHDR and CDR2 is SFDVKD. V shed 10 bases and J shed 3 bases, with 8 bases lying between them.

The chain has TRBV6-2 or TRBV6-3 and TRBJ2-7; the match to TRBD1 covers 8 bases. The J segment lost 0 bases and the V segment lost 6 bases, leaving 13 bases of the junction unmatched. CDR3 size: 17 residues. Germline-derived CDR1 and CDR2 are MNHEY and SVGEGT. The DNA for the CDR3 is TGTGCCAGCAGCCCTGGACAGGGCGGCACCATCTCCTACGAGCAGTACTTC. Its translation is CASSPGQGGTISYEQYF.

The chain joins TRBV19 to TRBJ1-5; 10 bases map to TRBD1. Germline CDR1 is LNHDA and CDR2 is SQIVND (reference sequence). The CDR3 has 16 amino acids. The trim removed 7 bases at V and 0 bases at J, leaving 6 bases unmatched. As DNA, the CDR3 is TGTGCCAGTATGCCCGGGACAGGGGATAGCAATCAGCCCCAGCATTTT. The encoded protein is CASMPGTGDSNQPQHF.

V gene TRBV12-5 combines with J gene TRBJ2-1, with TRBD1 as a possible D gene (6 bases). The CDR3 contains 16 residues. V shed 2 bases and J shed 3 bases, with 14 bases lying between them. Germline CDR1 reads LGHNT; CDR2 reads FRNRAP. The CDR3 is CASGLSTGTFYNEQFF. In nucleotides, the CDR3 is TGTGCTAGTGGTTTGTCAACAGGGACCTTCTACAATGAGCAGTTCTTC.

In this sample, this clone turned up once. V usage is TRBV7-6 and J usage is TRBJ1-1, with 9 bases lining up with TRBD1. There are 15 residues in the CDR3. Trimming cost V 4 bases and J 0 bases; bases outside gene matches: 3. CDR1 and CDR2 (germline): SGHVS, FNYEAQ. The CDR3 region is CASSSYRGLNTEAFF. In DNA, the CDR3 is TGTGCCAGCAGCTCCTACAGGGGGCTGAACACTGAAGCTTTCTTT.

V usage is TRBV7-8 and J usage is TRBJ2-3; 7 nucleotides agree with TRBD2. This CDR3 comprises 15 residues. Germline V lookup: CDR1 SGHVS, CDR2 FQNEAQ. After removal of 5 bases from V and 2 bases from J, the junction contained 7 bases not matched to a gene. The CDR3 protein is CASSREAHLTDTQYF. DNA for the CDR3: TGTGCCAGCAGCCGGGAGGCACATCTCACAGATACGCAGTATTTT.

This clone was found a few times. The CDR3 sequence: CASSLGMLAGGYNEQFF. DNA of the CDR3: TGTGCCAGCAGCTTAGGGATGCTAGCGGGGGGGTACAATGAGCAGTTCTTC. V and J are TRBV7-9 and TRBJ2-1, with 12 nucleotides matching TRBD2. Germline CDR1 and CDR2: SEHNR and FQNEAQ (reference sequence). CDR3 length equals 17 residues. Trimming removed 1 base from V and 4 bases from J; junction bases left unmatched: 5.

The sample holds one count of this clone. The CDR3 region has the DNA TGTGCCAGCAGCGGACAGGGCTTGGGTGGCTACACCTTC. This codes for CASSGQGLGGYTF. The chain carries TRBV2 and TRBJ1-2, with 8 bases matching TRBD1. V was clipped by 6 bases and J by 7 bases; unmatched bases: 7. Germline V CDR1 and CDR2: SNHLY, FYNNEI. This CDR3 has 13 amino acids.